These 20 T cell receptor beta chains were sequenced from one sample in a study of cytomegalovirus exposure and HLA in healthy donors (dated by TCRdb to 2017 to 2019). Libraries were constructed by the immunoSEQ multiplex PCR assay. The multiplex PCR relied on a mix of 60 forward primers for TCR Vbeta segments and 13 reverse primers for TCR Jbeta segments. The immuneACCESS repertoire file appears here via TCRdb, limited to in-frame rearrangements. These files lack a portion of the clones; in checked studies, under half of the deficit traces to unresolved V genes, and the cause of the others is not known. Recorded for this sample are under 150,000 clones; more than 80% of them occurred a single time. Clones ranked in the top ten supply 6% to 8% of the sample. Sequencing was performed on PBMCs. The receptors come from a woman in her twenties or thirties in good health and CMV-seropositive.

The gene calls are TRBV6-5 and TRBJ2-7; no firm D call. V gave up 4 bases and J gave up 5 bases, with 21 bases separating them. The CDR3 is 16 amino acids. Per the germline V gene, CDR1 is MNHEY and CDR2 is SVGAGI. The chain's CDR3 is CASSSLRSATIHEQYF. DNA for the CDR3: TGTGCCAGCAGTTCCCTGAGAAGCGCTACCATCCACGAGCAGTACTTC.

The V gene is TRBV2, the J gene TRBJ2-1; 11 positions match TRBD2. This CDR3 comprises 13 residues. In germline, CDR1 is SNHLY, CDR2 FYNNEI. V lost 10 bases, J lost 4 bases, and 3 bases stayed unmatched. The CDR3 coding sequence is TGTGCCACCGGGACTAGCGGATACAATGAGCAGTTCTTC. Amino acid sequence: CATGTSGYNEQFF.

This chain uses TRBV28 with TRBJ1-4; D might be TRBD1 (6 bases). From germline, CDR1 is MDHEN and CDR2 SYDVKM. The CDR3 has 12 amino acids. V lost 3 bases and J 11 bases, leaving 10 bases between the germline ends. CDR3 DNA sequence: TGTGCCAGCAGTTTTGAGGGGGGGAAACTGTTTTTT. Its translation is CASSFEGGKLFF.

V and J are TRBV18 and TRBJ2-1; 7 nucleotides match TRBD1. This CDR3 comprises 21 residues. Germline assignment: CDR1 KGHSH and CDR2 LQKENI. V trimming: 0 bases; J trimming: 6 bases; junction bases outside the gene matches: 23. In nucleotides, the CDR3 is TGTGCCAGCTCACCACCGGTAGAGGCCCTGCCTGGGACAGTTGTGCTCAATGAGCAGTTCTTC. Its protein product is CASSPPVEALPGTVVLNEQFF.

The genes are TRBV6-5 and TRBJ1-2, with 12 bases matching TRBD1. The V segment lost 6 bases and the J segment 9 bases; nucleotides outside the gene matches: 5. CDR3 length: 13 residues. Germline assignment: CDR1 MNHEY and CDR2 SVGAGI. The CDR3 spells CASSAGTGGSYTF. CDR3 DNA: TGTGCCAGCAGCGCCGGGACAGGGGGCAGCTACACCTTC.

The chain employs TRBV30 and TRBJ1-2, with 7 bases aligning to TRBD1. V lost 5 bases, J lost 8 bases, and 5 bases stayed unmatched. Looked up from germline, CDR1 is GTSNPN and CDR2 is SVGIG (reference sequence). The CDR3 loop spans 11 amino acids. This CDR3 is CAWAGGYGYTF. In nucleotides, the CDR3 is TGTGCCTGGGCAGGGGGGTACGGCTACACCTTC.

V usage is TRBV5-6 and J usage is TRBJ1-2; 8 bases align to TRBD1. CDR1 is SGHDT, CDR2 YYEEEE, per germline. Unmatched junction bases numbered 7, after V lost 4 bases and J lost 2 bases. The CDR3 is 15 residues long. The CDR3 spells CASSTNSGGNYGYTF. As DNA, the CDR3 is TGTGCCAGCAGCACCAACTCAGGGGGCAACTATGGCTACACCTTC.

V and J are TRBV6-5 and TRBJ1-1; TRBD1 agrees at 8 bases. Looked up from germline, CDR1 is MNHEY and CDR2 is SVGAGI. The J segment lost 2 bases and the V segment lost 2 bases, leaving 4 bases of the junction unmatched. The CDR3 loop spans 15 amino acids. The CDR3 here is CASSYQTGVNTEAFF. The CDR3 DNA follows: TGTGCCAGCAGTTACCAGACAGGGGTTAACACTGAAGCTTTCTTT.

The rearrangement links TRBV12-5 to TRBJ2-7; tentative D call: TRBD2 (5 bases). V lost 0 bases, J lost 4 bases, and 19 bases lay in between. Germline V lookup: CDR1 LGHNT, CDR2 FRNRAP. The CDR3 length is 17 residues. CDR3 protein: CASGLVPPWTYIYEQYF. CDR3 DNA sequence: TGTGCTAGTGGTTTGGTACCCCCATGGACTTACATATACGAGCAGTACTTC.

The chain is built from TRBV5-1 and TRBJ2-2; D not resolved. Trimming stripped 0 bases from V and 5 bases from J, with 11 bases between. CDR1 and CDR2 from the germline V gene are SGHRS and YFSETQ. The CDR3 length is 15 residues. The CDR3 coding sequence is TGCGCCAGCAGCTTGGGTGGTCTACCTACCGGGGAGCTGTTTTTT. Protein: CASSLGGLPTGELFF.

V gene TRBV5-6 combines with J gene TRBJ2-6; maybe TRBD1 (6 bases). Looked up from germline, CDR1 is SGHDT and CDR2 is YYEEEE. The CDR3 has 15 residues. Trimming cost V 4 bases and J 4 bases, with 12 bases left between them. The chain's CDR3 is CASSIQGAGANVLTF. As DNA, the CDR3 is TGTGCCAGCAGCATACAGGGAGCCGGGGCCAACGTCCTGACTTTC.

The rearrangement links TRBV7-3 to TRBJ2-1; 7 positions agree with TRBD2. There are 13 residues in the CDR3. Germline values: CDR1 SGHTA, CDR2 FQGTGA. The V and J ends lost 4 bases and 6 bases, in that order; junction bases with no gene match: 3. CDR3 sequence: CASSSIAGNEQFF. Written as DNA, the CDR3 is TGTGCCAGCAGCTCCATAGCGGGCAATGAGCAGTTCTTC.

The J gene is TRBJ2-1, the V gene TRBV28, with 7 bases matching TRBD1. V was clipped by 4 bases and J by 3 bases; unmatched bases: 0. This CDR3 is built from 13 residues. Germline V CDR1 and CDR2: MDHEN, SYDVKM. CDR3 loop: CASSWDSYNEQFF. Here the CDR3 DNA reads TGTGCCAGCAGTTGGGACAGCTACAATGAGCAGTTCTTC.

V is TRBV6-1 and J is TRBJ2-7; 8 bases are shared with TRBD1. CDR3 length: 16 amino acids. The germline gives CDR1 MNHNS, CDR2 SASEGT. Trimming cost V 7 bases and J 1 base; bases outside gene matches: 12. This CDR3 is CASTEGPGQGSYEQYF. In DNA form, the CDR3 reads TGTGCCAGCACTGAGGGCCCTGGACAGGGATCCTACGAGCAGTACTTC.

The chain links TRBV19 to TRBJ2-1; D unclear. Trimming took 0 bases from V and 8 from J, leaving 14 bases between them. The CDR3 is 15 residues long. Per germline, CDR1 LNHDA and CDR2 SQIVND (reference sequence). DNA of the CDR3: TGTGCCAGTAGTATAGATTGGAGCTCTGAGGATGAGCAGTTCTTC. Protein sequence: CASSIDWSSEDEQFF.

The rearrangement links TRBV7-6 to TRBJ1-1; weak D call: TRBD1 (6 bases). Trimming removed 5 bases from V and 4 bases from J, with 17 bases in between. Germline CDR1 and CDR2: SGHVS and FNYEAQ. The CDR3 length is 15 residues. The CDR3: CASSLGWGRGTEAFF. For the CDR3, the DNA is TGTGCCAGCAGCCTCGGCTGGGGGCGAGGCACTGAAGCTTTCTTT.

The chain couples TRBV14 to TRBJ2-5; 7 nucleotides match TRBD2. The germline gives CDR1 SGHDN, CDR2 FVKESK. J gave up 4 bases and V 4 bases, and 12 bases lay outside the gene matches. The CDR3 totals 16 residues. The CDR3 sequence: CASSRASGLFGETQYF. DNA of the CDR3: TGTGCCAGCAGCCGGGCTAGCGGACTATTTGGAGAGACCCAGTACTTC. Complete variable domain (other parts from reference TRBV14 and TRBJ2-5): EAGVTQFPSHSVIEKGQTVTLRCDPISGHDNLYWYRRVMGKEIKFLLHFVKESKQDESGMPNNRFLAERTGGTYSTLKVQPAELEDSGVYFCASSRASGLFGETQYFGPGTRLLVL.

The V call is TRBV4-1, the J call TRBJ2-5; 16 positions match TRBD2. The ends lost 3 bases at V and 2 bases at J; junction bases unmatched: 9. The CDR3 runs 19 residues. The germline V gene has CDR1 MGHRA and CDR2 YSYEKL. As DNA, the CDR3 is TGCGCCAGCAGCCATCCGGGACTAGCGGGGGGGCCGGGGCAAGAGACCCAGTACTTC. It encodes CASSHPGLAGGPGQETQYF.

The chain carries TRBV30 and TRBJ1-5, with unresolved D. The V end lost 0 bases, the J end lost 4 bases, and 4 bases lay between the germline ends. This CDR3 has 12 amino acids. CDR1 and CDR2 from the germline V gene are GTSNPN and SVGIG (reference sequence). This CDR3 reads CAWSVLNQPQHF. CDR3 coding DNA: TGTGCCTGGAGTGTATTAAATCAGCCCCAGCATTTT.

V and J are TRBV19 and TRBJ1-5; TRBD1 aligns across 10 bases. CDR1 and CDR2 (germline): LNHDA, SQIVND (reference sequence). The V and J ends lost 5 bases and 4 bases, in that order; junction bases with no gene match: 2. CDR3 length: 14 residues. CDR3 bases: TGTGCCAGTAGTTTGGGACAGGGGAATCAGCCCCAGCATTTT. Protein sequence: CASSLGQGNQPQHF.